The 23 T cell receptor beta chains presented below share a single source sample, sequenced in a study of T cells in Graves' hyperthyroidism and ophthalmopathy. TCR beta CDR3 sequences were amplified from RNA transcripts. Carried out on the TCR CDR3, a first-round RT-PCR used the HTBI primer set. TCRdb ran MiXCR on the multiplex PCR reads and lists one entry per CDR3 protein. Of approximately 640,000 distinct CDR3 sequences listed, about 16% are singletons. Sequences were obtained from blood. These receptors all come from a woman younger than 45 with Graves' hyperthyroidism.

This clonotype was detected many times. The J gene is TRBJ1-2, the V gene TRBV28; D is uncertain. The CDR3 has 15 amino acids. Trimming shortened V by 5 bases and J by 8 bases, and 21 bases separated the two germline ends. Germline V lookup: CDR1 MDHEN, CDR2 SYDVKM. The DNA for the CDR3 is TGTGCCAGCAGTACCCGTGGGCCAGAGGTTAAAGGCTACACCTTC. The encoded protein is CASSTRGPEVKGYTF.

The sample holds many counts of this clonotype. The chain carries TRBV6-2 or TRBV6-3 and TRBJ2-1; 13 bases align to TRBD2. The CDR3 contains 20 residues. CDR1 and CDR2 (germline): MNHEY, SVGEGT. V was pared by 6 bases and J by 4 bases, with 18 bases of the junction left unmatched. CDR3 region: CASRAVPGRPLAGGYNEQFF. CDR3 nucleotides: TGTGCCAGCAGAGCCGTCCCGGGACGCCCACTAGCGGGAGGGTACAATGAGCAGTTCTTC.

This clonotype was seen at least ten times. This chain connects TRBV18 to TRBJ1-4; D uncertain. Trimming left V 3 bases short and J 5 bases short, with 7 bases between. This CDR3 is built from 13 residues. Germline-derived CDR1 and CDR2 are KGHSH and LQKENI. CDR3 DNA sequence: TGTGCCAGCTCACCGGGCTGGAATGAAAAACTGTTTTTT. Its translation: CASSPGWNEKLFF.

In this sample, this clonotype turned up many times. The chain carries TRBV16 and TRBJ2-7; D assignment may be TRBD1 or TRBD2 (5 bases each). Germline V gene lookup returns CDR1 KGHSY and CDR2 FQNENV. Trimming removed 4 bases from V and 1 base from J, with 17 bases in between. This CDR3 spans 16 amino acids. The CDR3 spells CASSLLTRDGSYEQYF. Here the CDR3 DNA reads TGTGCCAGCAGCCTTCTCACCCGGGACGGGTCCTACGAGCAGTACTTC.

This clonotype came up once. The chain is built from TRBV6-1 and TRBJ1-3; D is ambiguous. V was clipped by 7 bases and J by 0 bases, with 13 bases between them. Germline loops: CDR1 MNHNS, CDR2 SASEGT. This CDR3 contains 15 residues. CDR3 DNA: TGTGCCAGCACCCCCTGGGCAGACTCTGGAAACACCATATATTTT. The encoded protein is CASTPWADSGNTIYF.

J is TRBJ2-1 and V is TRBV7-9; possibly TRBD1 for D (7 bases). Germline loops: CDR1 SEHNR, CDR2 FQNEAQ (reference sequence). This CDR3 comprises 16 residues. V was clipped by 5 bases and J by 1 base, with 15 bases between them. DNA of the CDR3: TGTGCCAGCAGCCCGAGACAGGGAGGTTCCTACAATGAGCAGTTCTTC. This translates into CASSPRQGGSYNEQFF.

This clonotype has just a few counts. This chain links TRBV7-9 with TRBJ1-2; 7 bases are shared with TRBD1. J gave up 8 bases and V 5 bases, and 23 bases lay outside the gene matches. Germline V lookup: CDR1 SEHNR, CDR2 FQNEAQ (reference sequence). The CDR3 is 18 residues long. For the CDR3, the DNA is TGTGCCAGCAGCCGAACCTCATTATCAGGACAGGCCCCAGGGGGCTACACCTTC. This encodes CASSRTSLSGQAPGGYTF.

Written as DNA, the CDR3 is TGTGCCAGCAGTTTCGGGACAGGGATGCAGCCCCAGCATTTT. This encodes CASSFGTGMQPQHF. This rearrangement joins TRBV28 to TRBJ1-5; 9 nucleotides align to TRBD1. Trimming took 3 bases from V and 7 from J; bases not matched to a gene: 4. Germline V CDR1 and CDR2: MDHEN, SYDVKM. The CDR3 runs to 14 residues.

This clonotype was recorded many times. J is TRBJ2-2 and V is TRBV12-3 or TRBV12-4, with 9 bases fitting TRBD2. After removal of 7 bases from V and 5 bases from J, the junction contained 11 bases not matched to a gene. This CDR3 contains 16 residues. As DNA, the CDR3 is TGTGCCAGCAACCTGTGGCGGGAGGGTGGGACCGGGGAGCTGTTTTTT. This codes for CASNLWREGGTGELFF.

This clonotype was recorded at least ten times. The chain combines TRBV7-2 with TRBJ2-3; weak D call: TRBD1 (6 bases). The CDR3 contains 16 residues. Germline V CDR1 and CDR2: SGHTA, FQGNSA. Trimming stripped 6 bases from V and 3 bases from J, with 19 bases between. The CDR3 spells CASRGGGKMGTDTQYF. As DNA, the CDR3 is TGTGCCAGCAGAGGGGGTGGGAAAATGGGGACAGATACGCAGTATTTT.

This clonotype was picked up a small number of times. V usage is TRBV19 and J usage is TRBJ1-1; D not resolved. The CDR3 sequence is 13 residues long. Between the trimmed V and J ends, which lost 5 bases and 11 bases, there was a span of 18 bases. CDR1 and CDR2 (germline): LNHDA, SQIVND (reference sequence). In DNA, the CDR3 is TGTGCCAGTAGTTCGGGCGTACTAGTTCGGGCTTTCTTT. Its translation is CASSSGVLVRAFF.

This chain connects TRBV6-1 to TRBJ1-5; no clear D. Trimming removed 9 bases from V and 6 bases from J, with 21 bases in between. This CDR3 spans 15 amino acids. In germline, CDR1 is MNHNS, CDR2 SASEGT. The CDR3 sequence is CARPGSPDISQPQHF. CDR3 in DNA: TGTGCCAGACCGGGGTCTCCTGACATCAGTCAGCCCCAGCATTTT.

This clonotype was picked up a small number of times. The V gene is TRBV6-1, the J gene TRBJ2-1; perhaps TRBD1 as D (5 bases). CDR3 length equals 16 residues. Germline V lookup: CDR1 MNHNS, CDR2 SASEGT. V gave up 5 bases and J gave up 3 bases, with 17 bases separating them. This CDR3 is CASSPQGWRVYNEQFF. CDR3 in DNA: TGTGCCAGCAGTCCCCAGGGTTGGAGAGTCTACAATGAGCAGTTCTTC.

The chain joins TRBV2 to TRBJ2-1; 15 bases align to TRBD2. The germline V gene encodes CDR1 SNHLY and CDR2 FYNNEI. This CDR3 has 15 residues. Germline trimming cut 9 bases from V and 10 bases from J; bases unmatched to any gene: 10. The CDR3: CASKLGLAGGGEQFF. The CDR3 bases are TGTGCCAGTAAACTGGGACTAGCGGGAGGAGGAGAGCAGTTCTTC.

This clonotype was seen at least ten times. The CDR3 nucleotides read TGTGCCAGCAGCCTCACGCCGGGGGCCTACGAGCAGTACTTC. Amino acid sequence: CASSLTPGAYEQYF. The chain links TRBV3-1 to TRBJ2-7; a weak D match, TRBD2 (6 bases). In germline, CDR1 is LGHDT, CDR2 YNNKEL (reference sequence). Trimming removed 4 bases from V and 2 bases from J, with 12 bases in between. There are 14 residues in the CDR3.

The V gene is TRBV2, the J gene TRBJ2-5, with TRBD2 as a possible D gene (5 bases). V was trimmed by 10 bases and J by 1 base, leaving 7 bases between them. This CDR3 has 11 residues. Germline V CDR1 and CDR2: SNHLY, FYNNEI. In DNA form, the CDR3 reads TGTGCCACCGGGATCCAAGAGACCCAGTACTTC. Translation: CATGIQETQYF. The full variable domain, rest sourced from reference TRBV2 and TRBJ2-5, is EPEVTQTPSHQVTQMGQEVILRCVPISNHLYFYWYRQILGQKVEFLVSFYNNEISEKSEIFDDQFSVERPDGSNFTLKIRSTKLEDSAMYFCATGIQETQYFGPGTRLLVL.

This clonotype was seen repeatedly, ten times or more. V is TRBV10-3 and J is TRBJ1-1; weak D call: TRBD1 (6 bases). Germline lookup yields CDR1 ENHRY and CDR2 SYGVKD. The CDR3 loop spans 13 amino acids. V was pared by 5 bases and J by 1 base, with 8 bases between. For the CDR3, the DNA is TGTGCCATCAGTCGGACAGCGAACACTGAAGCTTTCTTT. Amino acids: CAISRTANTEAFF.

The rearrangement links TRBV12-5 to TRBJ2-5, with D perhaps assigned TRBD1 or TRBD2 (5 bases each). Trimming pared 2 bases from V and 4 bases from J, leaving 14 bases between. CDR3 length: 15 amino acids. Germline lookup yields CDR1 LGHNT and CDR2 FRNRAP. The CDR3 nucleotides read TGTGCTAGTGGTTTGCCCGGGACCCTAGGAGAGACCCAGTACTTC. It is translated as CASGLPGTLGETQYF.

This clonotype was seen a handful of times. J is TRBJ2-1 and V is TRBV20-1; D unresolved. Deletions cut 0 bases from V and 1 base from J, with 10 bases between. CDR1 and CDR2 (germline): DFQATT, SNEGSKA (reference sequence). This CDR3 region has 15 residues. The CDR3 DNA is TGCAGTGCTAGAGATCCCACGGAATCCTACAATGAGCAGTTCTTC. Residues: CSARDPTESYNEQFF.

The chain employs TRBV4-2 and TRBJ2-3, with 11 positions matching TRBD2. The CDR3 runs to 17 residues. Trimming cost V 0 bases and J 6 bases; bases outside gene matches: 8. Germline CDR1 LGHNA, CDR2 YNFKEQ. As DNA, the CDR3 is TGTGCCAGCAGCCAAGACTTAGCGGGAGGGCCCAGGGATACGCAGTATTTT. Protein product: CASSQDLAGGPRDTQYF.

The chain employs TRBV28 and TRBJ1-1, with 7 bases identical to TRBD1. CDR1 is MDHEN and CDR2 is SYDVKM in the germline V gene. The CDR3 length is 13 residues. With 5 bases clipped from V and 6 bases from J, the junction kept 6 bases outside the gene matches. CDR3 sequence: CASSHRGLAEAFF. CDR3 coding DNA: TGTGCCAGCAGTCACAGGGGCCTGGCTGAAGCTTTCTTT.

V is TRBV6-1 and J is TRBJ2-7; a possible D gene is TRBD1 (5 bases). CDR3 length: 15 residues. Trimming pared 6 bases from V and 0 bases from J, leaving 15 bases between. The germline CDR1 and CDR2 sequences are MNHNS and SASEGT. The DNA of the CDR3 is TGTGCCAGCAGGGACGTGGGGCTGAGCTCCTACGAGCAGTACTTC. Its protein is CASRDVGLSSYEQYF.

This clonotype was picked up many times. J is TRBJ2-5 and V is TRBV12-3 or TRBV12-4; no clear D. Trimming pared 3 bases from V and 5 bases from J, leaving 10 bases between. The CDR3 contains 13 residues. The CDR3 region has the DNA TGTGCCAGCAGTTTGGCTATGGAGGAGACCCAGTACTTC. It is translated as CASSLAMEETQYF.